This T cell receptor beta chain is drawn from a study of T cells in lung cancer brain metastases listed by TCRdb under 2018. Regarding the complete study: Most of the roughly 20 patients had a history of tobacco use, with a median of about 44 pack-years. Of the 20 or so patients, around 17 received no interval therapy between resection of the primary and resection of the metastasis. A median interval of roughly 300 days was observed between acquisition of the primary and brain metastasis specimens. The study compared TCR beta CDR3 repertoires of fully resected primary non-small cell lung cancers with those of paired brain metastases. The cohort comprised around 20 patients contributing approximately 40 specimens, one primary lung lesion and one brain metastasis each. Of the patients, approximately twelve were female and 8 or 9 were male, and their median age at first diagnosis was roughly 59 years. Primary and metastatic specimens both had an average DNA integrity number of approximately 4, with no significant difference between the two sites. What the work shows at the level of the full study, not this receptor alone: DNA fragmentation in the FFPE samples may have kept the complete infiltrating T cell repertoire from being retrieved. The ten most abundant clones accounted for a significantly larger fraction of the repertoire in brain metastases than in primaries, which suggests clonal expansion. The study could not control for the effects of preoperative corticosteroids on T cell infiltration in brain metastases. Most clones were specific to a single lesion, and overlap between paired lesions was limited (mean Morisita index roughly 0.25). Compared with their paired primaries, brain metastases had significantly fewer unique productive clones (median about 1,500 versus 4,500).

Patients had resection either for delayed recurrence of a solitary brain metastasis or for synchronous oligometastatic disease. To avoid including cancers other than NSCLC, any patient with a history of multiple malignancies was excluded. Tumor areas were macrodissected from five deparaffinized 10 um unstained sections guided by marked H&E slides. All specimens were formalin-fixed and paraffin-embedded (FFPE). The AllPrep DNA/RNA FFPE Kit was used for extraction of genomic DNA. Taken from the germline V gene (reference sequence), the CDR1 and CDR2 loops are SGHNT and YYREEE. Cut back by 1 base and 5 bases, the V and J ends lie 11 bases apart. Counted from cysteine to phenylalanine, this CDR3 has 14 amino acids. The sequence is cut down to CDR3 DNA, 42 bases in frame from base 1. About this clone: This receptor's antigen is unknown. The record has no base qualities; no much larger clone is one base away.

Each sample received roughly 2 to 5.5 ug of genomic DNA as input, and the DNA input was kept equal within each pair of samples. TCR beta libraries were constructed with the immunoSEQ hsTCRbeta Kit, with multiplexed V and J gene primers used across two PCR steps. Pooled libraries, together with positive and negative controls, were sequenced on an Illumina MiSeq with a 100-cycle paired-end protocol. In the paper's pipeline: The immunoSEQ vendor processed the raw data into normalized, annotated TCR beta repertoire reports. Richness was defined as unique clones by nucleotide sequence, and total richness was extrapolated with the iChao1 and Efron-Thisted estimators. To characterize and compare the paired lesions, the analysis used Pielou's evenness, Simpson's index, the proportional abundance of the top-ten clones, and the Morisita overlap index. TCRdb's version of the immuneACCESS table is confined to in-frame rearrangements and falls short of the full clone set. An unresolved V gene accounts for under half of the shortfall where checked; the remainder is of unknown origin. V and J calls and clone size are copied from that table; D and trimming were computed from the DNA. The sample includes about 5,600 clones, with roughly 82% observed a single time. Together, the top ten hold 6.2% of the sample.

Sequenced sample: tumor tissue from a brain metastasis. Sample cell subset or site, as interpreted from the label and publication: paired resected brain metastasis. This chain joins TRBV5-4 to TRBJ2-3; there is no confident call for the D gene. The sequence derives from a man aged 45-65 years with non-small cell lung cancer that had spread to the brain. The CDR3 region has the sequence CASSLSGPLDTQYF. The sequenced DNA: TGTGCCAGCAGCTTGTCCGGGCCCCTAGATACGCAGTATTTT.